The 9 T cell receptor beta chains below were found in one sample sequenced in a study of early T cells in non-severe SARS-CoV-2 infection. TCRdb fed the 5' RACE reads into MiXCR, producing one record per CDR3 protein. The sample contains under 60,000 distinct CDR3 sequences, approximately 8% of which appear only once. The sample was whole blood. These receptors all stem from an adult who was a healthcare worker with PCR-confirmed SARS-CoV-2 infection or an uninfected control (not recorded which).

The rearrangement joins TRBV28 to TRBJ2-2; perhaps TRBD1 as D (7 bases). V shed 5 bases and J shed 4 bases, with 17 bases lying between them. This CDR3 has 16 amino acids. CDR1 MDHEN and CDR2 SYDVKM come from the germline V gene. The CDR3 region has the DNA TGTGCCAGCAGTCCCAGCAGGGGGGTGGGCACCGGGGAGCTGTTTTTT. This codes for CASSPSRGVGTGELFF.

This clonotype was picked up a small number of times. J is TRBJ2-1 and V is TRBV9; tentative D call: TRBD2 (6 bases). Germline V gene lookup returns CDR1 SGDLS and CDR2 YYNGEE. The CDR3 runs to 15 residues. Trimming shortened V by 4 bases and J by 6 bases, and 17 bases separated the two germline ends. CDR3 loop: CASSPFSGEGNEQFF. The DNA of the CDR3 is TGTGCCAGCAGCCCCTTTTCGGGAGAGGGCAATGAGCAGTTCTTC.

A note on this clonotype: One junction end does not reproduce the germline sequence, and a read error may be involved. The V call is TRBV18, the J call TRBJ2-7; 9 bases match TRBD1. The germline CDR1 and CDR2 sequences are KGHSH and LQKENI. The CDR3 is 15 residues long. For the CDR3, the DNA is TGTGCCAGCTCTCCACAGGGGGCAATCGGTTACGAGCAGTACTTC. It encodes CASSPQGAIGYEQYF.

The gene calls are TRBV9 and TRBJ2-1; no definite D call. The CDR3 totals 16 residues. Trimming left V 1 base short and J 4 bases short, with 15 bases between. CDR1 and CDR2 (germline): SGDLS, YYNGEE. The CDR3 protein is CASSVSPDLTYNEQFF. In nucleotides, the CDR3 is TGTGCCAGCAGCGTATCCCCGGACCTTACATACAATGAGCAGTTCTTC.

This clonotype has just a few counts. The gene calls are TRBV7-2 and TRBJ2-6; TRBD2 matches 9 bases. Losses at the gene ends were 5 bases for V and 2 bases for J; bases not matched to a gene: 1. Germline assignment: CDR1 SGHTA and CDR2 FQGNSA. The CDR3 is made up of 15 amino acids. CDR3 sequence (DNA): TGTGCCAGCAGCCAGCGGGGGGCTGGGGCCAACGTCCTGACTTTC. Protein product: CASSQRGAGANVLTF.

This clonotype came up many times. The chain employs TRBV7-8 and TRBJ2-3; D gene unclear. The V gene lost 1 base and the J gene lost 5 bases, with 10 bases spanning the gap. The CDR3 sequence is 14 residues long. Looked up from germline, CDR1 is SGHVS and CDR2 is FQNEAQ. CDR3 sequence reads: CASSLGYGQDTQYF. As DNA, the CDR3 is TGTGCCAGCAGCTTAGGGTATGGGCAAGATACGCAGTATTTT.

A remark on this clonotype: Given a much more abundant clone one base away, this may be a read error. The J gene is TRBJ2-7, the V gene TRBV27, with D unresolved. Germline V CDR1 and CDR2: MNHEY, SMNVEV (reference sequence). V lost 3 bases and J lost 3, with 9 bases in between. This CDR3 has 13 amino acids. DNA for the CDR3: TGTGCCAGCAGTTTGAGAGTCGGCTACGAGCAGTACTTC. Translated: CASSLRVGYEQYF.

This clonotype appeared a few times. The CDR3, as DNA: TGTGCCAGCAGTTTCGGCGGGAGGGGTGTCGGGGAGCTGTTTTTT. It specifies CASSFGGRGVGELFF. The chain is built from TRBV28 and TRBJ2-2, with TRBD2 identical over 9 bases. V gave up 3 bases and J gave up 7 bases; unmatched junction bases: 6. The CDR3 runs 15 residues. The germline gives CDR1 MDHEN, CDR2 SYDVKM.

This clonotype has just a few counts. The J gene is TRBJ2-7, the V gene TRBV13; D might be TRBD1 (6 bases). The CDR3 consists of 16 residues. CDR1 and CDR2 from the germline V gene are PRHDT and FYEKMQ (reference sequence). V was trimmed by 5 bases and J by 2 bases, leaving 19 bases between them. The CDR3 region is CASSAAPDRGTYEQYF. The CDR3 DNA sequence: TGTGCCAGCAGCGCAGCGCCGGACAGAGGGACCTACGAGCAGTACTTC.